This TCR beta chain was recorded in a study of cytomegalovirus exposure and HLA in healthy donors. Study overall: Across a few hundred genotyped donors, 65% to 90% landed in the Caucasian-associated ancestry cluster.

Primers: 60 Vbeta forward and 13 Jbeta reverse. Sequencing was performed with immunoSEQ multiplex PCR; in TCRdb, only in-frame clones are kept and a portion is missing. Its listing shows about 140,000 clones. This CDR3 has 12 residues. Deletions cut 5 bases from V and 7 bases from J, with 9 bases between. Looked up from germline, CDR1 is SGHTA and CDR2 is FQGNSA. The receptor was isolated from a male donor in good health and CMV-seronegative. Sequencing was carried out using PBMCs. The chain employs TRBV7-2 and TRBJ1-5; no firm D call. CDR3 nucleotide sequence: TGTGCCAGCAGCGCCTATAACCAGCCCCAGCATTTT. Its protein is CASSAYNQPQHF.